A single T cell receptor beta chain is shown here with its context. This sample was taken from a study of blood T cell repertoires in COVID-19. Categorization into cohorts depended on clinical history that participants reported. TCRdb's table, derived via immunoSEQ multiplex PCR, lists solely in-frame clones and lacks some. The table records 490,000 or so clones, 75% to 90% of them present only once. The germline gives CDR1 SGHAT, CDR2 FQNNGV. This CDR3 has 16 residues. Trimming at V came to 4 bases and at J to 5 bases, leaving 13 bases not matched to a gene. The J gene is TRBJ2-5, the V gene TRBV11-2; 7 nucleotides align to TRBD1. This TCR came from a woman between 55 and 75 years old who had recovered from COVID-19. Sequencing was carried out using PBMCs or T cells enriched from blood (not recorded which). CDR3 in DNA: TGTGCCAGCAGCTCAGCCTTACAGGGGAAGGATGAGACCCAGTACTTC. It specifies CASSSALQGKDETQYF.